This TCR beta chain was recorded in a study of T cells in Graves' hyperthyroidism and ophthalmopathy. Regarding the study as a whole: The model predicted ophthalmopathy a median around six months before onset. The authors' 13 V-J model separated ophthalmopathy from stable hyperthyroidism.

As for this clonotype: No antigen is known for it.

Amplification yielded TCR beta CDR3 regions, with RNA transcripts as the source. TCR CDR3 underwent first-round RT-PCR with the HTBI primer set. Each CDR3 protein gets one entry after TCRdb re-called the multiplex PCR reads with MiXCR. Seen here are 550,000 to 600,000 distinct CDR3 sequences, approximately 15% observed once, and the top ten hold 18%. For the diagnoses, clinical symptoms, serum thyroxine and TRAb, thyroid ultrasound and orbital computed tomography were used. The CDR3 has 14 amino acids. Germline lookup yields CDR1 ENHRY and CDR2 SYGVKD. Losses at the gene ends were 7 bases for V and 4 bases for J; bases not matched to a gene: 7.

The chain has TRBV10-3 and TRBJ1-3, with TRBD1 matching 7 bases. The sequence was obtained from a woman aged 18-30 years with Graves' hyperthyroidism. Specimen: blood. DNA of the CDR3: TGTGCCATCACCCCGACAGGGCTGGGAAACACCATATATTTT. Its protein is CAITPTGLGNTIYF.